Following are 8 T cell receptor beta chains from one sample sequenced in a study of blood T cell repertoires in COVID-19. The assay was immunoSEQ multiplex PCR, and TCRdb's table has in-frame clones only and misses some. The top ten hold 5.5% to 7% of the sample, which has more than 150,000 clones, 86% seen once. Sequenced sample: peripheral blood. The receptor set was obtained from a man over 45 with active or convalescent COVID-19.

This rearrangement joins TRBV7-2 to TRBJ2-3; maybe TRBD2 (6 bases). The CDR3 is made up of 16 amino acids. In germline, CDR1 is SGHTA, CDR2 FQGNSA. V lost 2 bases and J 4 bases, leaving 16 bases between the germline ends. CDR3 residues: CASSLSGVVRADTQYF. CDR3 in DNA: TGTGCCAGCAGCTTATCGGGGGTGGTTCGGGCAGATACGCAGTATTTT.

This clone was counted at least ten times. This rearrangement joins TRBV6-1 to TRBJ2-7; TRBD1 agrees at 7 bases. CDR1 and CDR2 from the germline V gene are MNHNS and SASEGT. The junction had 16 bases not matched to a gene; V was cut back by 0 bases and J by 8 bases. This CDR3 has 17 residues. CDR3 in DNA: TGTGCCAGCAGTGAAGCGCAGTTGGGACAGCAAACGAAGAAGCAGTACTTC. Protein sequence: CASSEAQLGQQTKKQYF.

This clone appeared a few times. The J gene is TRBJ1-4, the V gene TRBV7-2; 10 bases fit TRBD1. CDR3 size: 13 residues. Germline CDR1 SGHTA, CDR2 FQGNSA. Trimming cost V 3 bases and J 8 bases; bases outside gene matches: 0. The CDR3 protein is CASSLTGGEKLFF. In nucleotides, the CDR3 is TGTGCCAGCAGCTTGACAGGGGGCGAAAAACTGTTTTTT. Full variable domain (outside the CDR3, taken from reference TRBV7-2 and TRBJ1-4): GAGVSQSPSNKVTEKGKDVELRCDPISGHTALYWYRQSLGQGLEFLIYFQGNSAPDKSGLPSDRFSAERTGGSVSTLTIQRTQQEDSAVYLCASSLTGGEKLFFGSGTQLSVL.

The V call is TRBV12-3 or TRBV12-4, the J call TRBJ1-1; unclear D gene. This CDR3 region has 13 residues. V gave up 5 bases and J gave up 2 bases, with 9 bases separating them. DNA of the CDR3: TGTGCCAGCAGTCTCACTTCCAACACTGAAGCTTTCTTT. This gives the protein CASSLTSNTEAFF.

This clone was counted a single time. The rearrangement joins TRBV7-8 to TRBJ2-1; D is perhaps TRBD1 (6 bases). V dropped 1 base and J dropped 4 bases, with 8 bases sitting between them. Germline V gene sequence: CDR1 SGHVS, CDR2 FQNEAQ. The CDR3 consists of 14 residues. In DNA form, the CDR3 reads TGTGCCAGCAGCTTAGAACAGGGATACAATGAGCAGTTCTTC. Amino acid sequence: CASSLEQGYNEQFF.

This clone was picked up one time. The CDR3 region is CASSLFGLAGVADTQYF. CDR3 nucleotide sequence: TGTGCCAGCAGTTTATTCGGACTAGCGGGAGTTGCGGATACGCAGTATTTT. This sequence joins TRBV28 and TRBJ2-3, with 13 positions matching TRBD2. V trimming: 1 base; J trimming: 6 bases; junction bases outside the gene matches: 7. CDR3 length: 17 residues. CDR1 is MDHEN, CDR2 SYDVKM, per germline.

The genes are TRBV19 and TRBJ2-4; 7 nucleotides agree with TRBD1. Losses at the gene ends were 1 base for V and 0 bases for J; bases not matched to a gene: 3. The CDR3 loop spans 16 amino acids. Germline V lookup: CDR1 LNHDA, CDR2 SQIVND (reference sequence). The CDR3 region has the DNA TGTGCCAGTAGTATAGGGGGACAGCTAGCCAAAAACATTCAGTACTTC. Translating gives CASSIGGQLAKNIQYF.

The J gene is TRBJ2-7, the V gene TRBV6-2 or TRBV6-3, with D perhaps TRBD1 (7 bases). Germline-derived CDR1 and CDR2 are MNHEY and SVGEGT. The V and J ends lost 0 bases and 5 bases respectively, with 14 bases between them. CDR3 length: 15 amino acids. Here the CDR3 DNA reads TGTGCCAGCAGTTACTCGAGGACCAGGGGGGACGAGCAGTACTTC. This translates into CASSYSRTRGDEQYF.